A single sample is the source of the 18 T cell receptor beta chains below, sequenced in a study of blood T cell repertoires in COVID-19. Sequencing was performed with immunoSEQ multiplex PCR; in TCRdb, only in-frame clones are kept and a portion is missing. The repertoire holds 130,000 to 150,000 clones, with approximately 91% as singletons. The sequencing sample was made of peripheral blood. The receptors originated from a human donor in a cohort sampled during active COVID-19.

The chain carries TRBV30 and TRBJ2-7; a weak D match, TRBD1 (5 bases). The CDR3 has 13 residues. From germline, CDR1 is GTSNPN and CDR2 SVGIG (reference sequence). The V and J ends lost 4 bases and 3 bases respectively, with 13 bases between them. CDR3 sequence reads: CAWTRASGYEQYF. Written as DNA, the CDR3 is TGTGCCTGGACCAGGGCTTCGGGCTACGAGCAGTACTTC.

The V call is TRBV7-9, the J call TRBJ2-3; D may be TRBD1 (5 bases). This CDR3 comprises 15 residues. V lost 5 bases and J 4 bases, leaving 16 bases between the germline ends. Germline CDR1 reads SEHNR; CDR2 reads FQNEAQ (reference sequence). CDR3 residues: CASSPEWQGADTQYF. CDR3 nucleotide sequence: TGTGCCAGCAGCCCCGAATGGCAGGGCGCAGATACGCAGTATTTT.

The chain has TRBV28 and TRBJ1-2; 10 bases map to TRBD1. V lost 7 bases and J lost 8; bases outside the gene matches: 13. Germline V gene lookup returns CDR1 MDHEN and CDR2 SYDVKM. The CDR3 sequence is 15 residues long. CDR3 bases: TGTGCCAGCACCCGGCCGACAGGGGGCGCGGGAGGCTACACCTTC. This encodes CASTRPTGGAGGYTF.

There are a few counts of this clone. The rearrangement joins TRBV5-1 to TRBJ2-2, with TRBD2 identical over 10 bases. CDR1 and CDR2 (germline): SGHRS, YFSETQ. V shed 4 bases, J shed 5 bases, and the junction held 5 bases outside the gene matches. The CDR3 is 15 residues long. DNA of the CDR3: TGCGCCAGCAGCACGACTAGCGGGCGGACCGGGGAGCTGTTTTTT. This encodes CASSTTSGRTGELFF.

The chain combines TRBV7-2 with TRBJ2-1; 12 nucleotides line up with TRBD2. Per the germline V gene, CDR1 is SGHTA and CDR2 is FQGNSA. The CDR3 is 18 residues long. The junction had 10 bases not matched to a gene; V was cut back by 2 bases and J by 5 bases. CDR3 loop: CASSLRARRTSGDNEQFF. Written as DNA, the CDR3 is TGTGCCAGCAGCTTAAGGGCCAGGAGGACTAGCGGGGACAATGAGCAGTTCTTC.

The chain couples TRBV7-2 to TRBJ2-3, with D possibly matching TRBD1 (6 bases). Germline V gives CDR1 SGHTA, CDR2 FQGNSA. This CDR3 is 15 amino acids long. V gave up 1 base and J gave up 6 bases, with 14 bases separating them. The CDR3 reads CASSLDSGTGDTQYF. DNA of the CDR3: TGTGCCAGCAGCTTAGACAGCGGCACAGGGGATACGCAGTATTTT.

This clone has a handful of counts. The chain links TRBV4-2 to TRBJ2-7, with 9 bases that match TRBD1. Germline V lookup: CDR1 LGHNA, CDR2 YNFKEQ. This CDR3 comprises 14 residues. V gave up 1 base and J gave up 4 bases; unmatched junction bases: 2. CDR3: CASSQGGQGYEQYF. In DNA form, the CDR3 reads TGTGCCAGCAGCCAAGGGGGACAGGGTTACGAGCAGTACTTC.

The CDR3 DNA reads as TGTGCCAGCAGTCGACAGTCAACCCCGACAGAAGCTTTCTTT. Protein product: CASSRQSTPTEAFF. V and J are TRBV6-2 or TRBV6-3 and TRBJ1-1; tentatively, D is TRBD1 (5 bases). V lost 5 bases and J 8 bases, leaving 18 bases between the germline ends. This CDR3 region has 14 residues. CDR1 and CDR2 from the germline V gene are MNHEY and SVGEGT.

This clone showed up just once. J is TRBJ1-2 and V is TRBV5-1, with 7 bases that match TRBD1. This CDR3 has 15 amino acids. Per germline, CDR1 SGHRS and CDR2 YFSETQ. The junction had 13 bases not matched to a gene; V was cut back by 4 bases and J by 7 bases. Here the CDR3 reads CASSDRQQGRGGYTF. As DNA, the CDR3 is TGCGCCAGCAGCGACAGACAACAGGGGCGGGGTGGCTACACCTTC.

This clone showed up just once. J is TRBJ2-5 and V is TRBV14; unclear D gene. Trimming stripped 4 bases from V and 1 base from J, with 7 bases between. The length of the CDR3 is 13 residues. Germline CDR1 SGHDN, CDR2 FVKESK. The CDR3 nucleotides read TGTGCCAGCAGCCTACAGATCCAAGAGACCCAGTACTTC. This codes for CASSLQIQETQYF.

This chain links TRBV5-4 with TRBJ1-1; 12 nucleotides match TRBD1. The CDR3 is 15 residues long. Trimming cost V 3 bases and J 7 bases; bases outside gene matches: 7. The germline gives CDR1 SGHNT, CDR2 YYREEE (reference sequence). The CDR3 coding sequence is TGTGCCAGCAGCTCGGGGGACAGGGGGCGGCTTGAAGCTTTCTTT. Encoded protein: CASSSGDRGRLEAFF. The full variable domain, rest sourced from reference TRBV5-4 and TRBJ1-1, is ETGVTQSPTHLIKTRGQQVTLRCSSQSGHNTVSWYQQALGQGPQFIFQYYREEENGRGNFPPRFSGLQFPNYSSELNVNALELDDSALYLCASSSGDRGRLEAFFGQGTRLTVV.

The genes are TRBV25-1 and TRBJ2-1, with 9 bases matching TRBD1. CDR1 and CDR2 from the germline V gene are MGHDK and SYGVNS. This CDR3 comprises 13 residues. Trimming cost V 8 bases and J 4 bases; bases outside gene matches: 3. The CDR3 DNA follows: TGTGCCAGCGGGGGGACAGGGTACAATGAGCAGTTCTTC. Its translation is CASGGTGYNEQFF.

V is TRBV5-1 and J is TRBJ1-4; 9 bases line up with TRBD1. The CDR3 loop spans 14 amino acids. Germline-derived CDR1 and CDR2 are SGHRS and YFSETQ. V lost 4 bases to trimming and J lost 8 bases; unmatched junction nucleotides: 6. This CDR3 is CASSLQGAGEKLFF. The CDR3 DNA reads TGCGCCAGCAGCCTACAGGGGGCCGGAGAAAAACTGTTTTTT.

J is TRBJ1-5 and V is TRBV7-9, with 10 bases matching TRBD1. The CDR3 length is 18 residues. Germline V gene data show CDR1 as SEHNR and CDR2 as FQNEAQ (reference sequence). Losses at the gene ends were 0 bases for V and 5 bases for J; bases not matched to a gene: 10. In DNA form, the CDR3 reads TGTGCCAGCAGCTTAGCGGGGCGACAGGGGGCGCAGGATCAGCCCCAGCATTTT. Amino acids: CASSLAGRQGAQDQPQHF.

This clone was detected only a few times. This chain uses TRBV5-1 with TRBJ2-7; the match to TRBD2 covers 12 bases. The junction had 5 bases not matched to a gene; V was cut back by 4 bases and J by 3 bases. Germline loops: CDR1 SGHRS, CDR2 YFSETQ. This CDR3 contains 15 residues. CDR3 sequence (DNA): TGCGCCAGCAGCCGTGGACTAGCGGGGAGCTACGAGCAGTACTTC. Its translation: CASSRGLAGSYEQYF.

The chain links TRBV19 to TRBJ1-4; D is ambiguous. Trimming shortened V by 7 bases and J by 5 bases, and 14 bases separated the two germline ends. CDR1 and CDR2 from the germline V gene are LNHDA and SQIVND (reference sequence). CDR3 length equals 14 residues. The CDR3 region is CASTPGRRNEKLFF. The DNA for the CDR3 is TGTGCCAGTACGCCTGGCAGGCGAAATGAAAAACTGTTTTTT.

V usage is TRBV18 and J usage is TRBJ2-7, with TRBD2 matching 10 bases. Germline-derived CDR1 and CDR2 are KGHSH and LQKENI. This CDR3 comprises 15 residues. The J segment lost 3 bases and the V segment lost 6 bases, leaving 8 bases of the junction unmatched. The CDR3 region is CASSALAGDDYEQYF. The CDR3 nucleotides are TGTGCCAGCTCCGCCCTAGCGGGGGACGACTACGAGCAGTACTTC.

In DNA form, the CDR3 reads TGTGCCAGCAGCCAGATAAGACAGACTAATGAAAAACTGTTTTTT. It translates to CASSQIRQTNEKLFF. J is TRBJ1-4 and V is TRBV3-1 (or the pseudogene TRBV3-2); possibly TRBD1 for D (5 bases). CDR1 is LGHDT, CDR2 YNNKEL, per germline (reference sequence). This CDR3 has 15 residues. V lost 3 bases to trimming and J lost 2 bases, with 10 bases between them.